The sequence of this TCR beta chain was determined in a study of blood T cell repertoires in COVID-19. In the study overall: The United States, Italy and Spain provided the acute and convalescent COVID-19 samples. Sources were T cells, B-cell-depleted T cells, or PBMCs; the material itself was cDNA or gDNA.

The V gene lost 10 bases and the J gene lost 1 base, with 12 bases spanning the gap. Germline-derived CDR1 and CDR2 are SGHNT and YYREEE (reference sequence). This CDR3 has 14 residues. Per the original data handling: Nucleated cell counts were estimated from reference gene primer amplification. Libraries were prepared by immunoSEQ multiplex PCR; TCRdb keeps only in-frame clonotypes and omits some of them. That table supplies the V and J calls and clone size; D and trimming were determined from the DNA. Of 200,000 to 250,000 clones detected, 85% appear once; the ten largest clones hold about 0.91%. The specimen sequenced was peripheral blood. The receptor was isolated from a man aged 40-55 years with acute or convalescent COVID-19. The chain carries TRBV5-4 and TRBJ1-6; D perhaps matches TRBD1 (5 bases). The CDR3 is CAVTGGSYNSPLHF. The CDR3 DNA reads as TGTGCCGTGACCGGGGGGTCCTATAATTCACCCCTCCACTTT.